Presented here are 4 T cell receptor beta chains from one specimen sequenced in a study of blood T cell repertoires in COVID-19. The table came from immunoSEQ multiplex PCR; TCRdb's copy has only in-frame clones and leaves some out. Of roughly 300,000 clones in the sample, 65% to 90% were seen once. The specimen sequenced was PBMCs or T cells enriched from blood (not recorded which). The receptors derive from a woman aged 35 to 49 with acute COVID-19.

The table lists this clone with a few counts. CDR3 residues: CASSIETGSTEAFF. CDR3 DNA: TGTGCCAGTAGTATAGAGACAGGGTCTACCGAAGCTTTCTTT. The genes are TRBV19 and TRBJ1-1, with 7 nucleotides matching TRBD1. V lost 0 bases to trimming and J lost 8 bases; unmatched junction nucleotides: 6. The CDR3 totals 14 residues. Germline lookup yields CDR1 LNHDA and CDR2 SQIVND (reference sequence).

This chain joins TRBV5-1 and TRBJ1-1; the D is unclear. Germline CDR1 is SGHRS and CDR2 is YFSETQ. V dropped 0 bases and J dropped 1 base, with 7 bases sitting between them. The CDR3 runs to 14 residues. CDR3: CASSLAGRNTEAFF. The CDR3 nucleotides are TGCGCCAGCAGCTTGGCCGGGAGGAACACTGAAGCTTTCTTT.

The chain links TRBV7-8 to TRBJ1-2; 7 bases are shared with TRBD1. CDR3 size: 15 residues. Germline trimming cut 5 bases from V and 4 bases from J; bases unmatched to any gene: 10. In germline, CDR1 is SGHVS, CDR2 FQNEAQ. CDR3: CASSPSTGVGYGYTF. The CDR3 DNA follows: TGTGCCAGCAGCCCATCAACAGGGGTAGGCTATGGCTACACCTTC.

This clone was picked up a small number of times. CDR3 nucleotides: TGTGCCAGCAGCCAGTTCGCCGGGACAGGGGCCACTGAAGCTTTCTTT. Encoded protein: CASSQFAGTGATEAFF. The V gene is TRBV4-2, the J gene TRBJ1-1; 10 nucleotides line up with TRBD1. CDR3 size: 16 residues. Trimming at V came to 3 bases and at J to 4 bases, leaving 8 bases not matched to a gene. Germline loops: CDR1 LGHNA, CDR2 YNFKEQ.